This TCR beta chain was observed in a study of blood T cell repertoires in COVID-19. In the study overall: Acute-phase and convalescent COVID-19 samples originated in the United States, Italy and Spain. From T cells, B-cell-depleted T cells, or PBMCs came the material, which was cDNA or gDNA.

CDR3 length: 15 amino acids. CDR1 is SGHVS, CDR2 FQNEAQ, per germline. V was clipped by 7 bases and J by 0 bases, with 14 bases between them. Original analysis: How many nucleated cells were present was estimated from reference gene primer amplification. Clones were sequenced by immunoSEQ multiplex PCR, and TCRdb holds only the in-frame ones, with some missing. V, J and clone size reflect that table, while D and trimming were determined from the DNA. Of more than 90,000 clones listed, about nine tenths are singletons. The source of this sequence is a human donor in a cohort sampled during active COVID-19. The sequenced sample consisted of peripheral blood. J is TRBJ2-3 and V is TRBV7-8, with D tentatively TRBD1 (5 bases). The CDR3 DNA sequence: TGTGCCAGCACCCGACAGACACTTAGCACAGATACGCAGTATTTT. This encodes CASTRQTLSTDTQYF.